This is a list of T cell receptor beta chains from one sample in a study of cytomegalovirus exposure and HLA in healthy donors. Clones were sequenced by immunoSEQ multiplex PCR, and TCRdb holds only the in-frame ones, with some missing. The table has 150,000 to 200,000 clones, 60% to 85% seen once. Sequences were obtained from PBMCs. The receptors were gathered from a male donor in good health and CMV-seronegative. Each CDR3 is given with its conserved first and last residue. The order of the fields is J gene, V gene, CDR3 protein.

TRBJ2-2 TRBV18 CASSPVPSGSPTGELFF
TRBJ2-7 TRBV29-1 CSVGVLQGEEQYF
TRBJ1-3 TRBV6-5 CASSYSGTGSGNTIYF
TRBJ2-2 TRBV5-1 CASSLTGQNTGELFF
TRBJ1-5 TRBV10-3 CAISVGTGAFGSNQPQHF
TRBJ2-2 TRBV10-3 CAISSANTGELFF
TRBJ1-5 TRBV6-5 CASSPGTGMNQPQHF
TRBJ2-3 TRBV29-1 CSVVNSSGTWIDTQYF
TRBJ2-1 TRBV28 CASTFMSESYNEQFF
TRBJ2-1 TRBV2 CASRGEASGRTGEQFF
TRBJ2-1 TRBV11-2 CASSLVSGYNEQFF
TRBJ1-5 TRBV14 CASSQAGFRQPQHF
TRBJ1-2 TRBV6-1 CASSESQLEHYGYTF
TRBJ1-6 TRBV15 CATSGNEGQHSSYNSPLHF
TRBJ2-7 TRBV4-2 CASRGEGSKPEQYF
TRBJ2-7 TRBV2 CASSERAASTYEQYF
TRBJ1-5 TRBV6-6 CASGRRQGINQPQHF
TRBJ1-2 TRBV18 CASSPSGNGYTF
TRBJ2-3 TRBV7-2 CASSSTRADTQYF
TRBJ1-1 TRBV10-2 CASSADRERREISTEAFF
TRBJ2-2 TRBV6-5 CASLPGGLTGELFF
TRBJ1-2 TRBV13 CASSLAGYGYTF
TRBJ2-3 TRBV27 CASSRTPGLAGVDTQYF
TRBJ1-1 TRBV6-5 CASSYSTLNTEAFF